Given below is one T cell receptor beta chain in context. The data were taken from a study of tumor-infiltrating lymphocytes in primary liver carcinoma. Background on the study: Ages ranged from 30 to 69, with HCC or mixed HCC-cholangiocarcinoma.

Looked up from germline, CDR1 is MNHEY and CDR2 is SVGAGI. CDR3 length: 15 residues. V was shortened by 6 bases and J by 5 bases, with 14 bases between the two germline ends. cDNA specific to TCR beta was made from around 450 ng of total RNA, with a constant-region primer employed for priming. Modified slightly, ARM-PCR produced TCR beta libraries over three nested multiplex PCR rounds. The first two PCR rounds, approximately 10 cycles each, used TRBV1-TRBV30 forward primers and a C-beta reverse primer. Using its own MiXCR run on the multiplex PCR reads, TCRdb lists one record per CDR3 protein. The data contain almost 200,000 distinct CDR3 sequences, less than 65% of them seen just once; the ten biggest clones take up roughly 7%. Germline DNA was also extracted, with blood RNA taken from unsorted whole blood.

This sequence was found in a woman aged 60-70 years with primary liver carcinoma and hepatitis B virus infection. The specimen sequenced was peripheral blood. This chain joins TRBV6-5 and TRBJ2-6; D not resolved. CDR3 DNA: TGTGCCAGCAGATACGTTTCTTCTAGGGCCAACGTCCTGACTTTC. It is translated as CASRYVSSRANVLTF.